This T cell receptor (beta chain) was captured in a study of T cell responses to AZD1222 COVID-19 vaccine. In regard to this clone: Its antigen is still unknown.

Whole-study results and caveats: The repertoires were collected only after the peak T cell response.

Doses given second, at about 4 or about 12 weeks, were pooled. Germline CDR1 and CDR2: MDHEN and SYDVKM. Trimming cost V 7 bases and J 1 base; bases outside gene matches: 10. The CDR3 loop spans 16 amino acids. Here immunoSEQ multiplex PCR was the method, and the copy in TCRdb shows in-frame clones only, minus some. The table lists under 150,000 clones, roughly 90% of them singletons, with 1.5% to 2% in the top ten. The origin of this receptor is an adult who received the AZD1222 COVID-19 vaccine. Sequencing used peripheral blood, obtained 28 days after the second AZD1222 dose. The chain recombines TRBV28 with TRBJ1-1, with TRBD1 matching 9 bases. DNA of the CDR3: TGTGCCAGCAACGGATTGGGGACAGGGCCGAACACTGAAGCTTTCTTT. This sequence encodes CASNGLGTGPNTEAFF.